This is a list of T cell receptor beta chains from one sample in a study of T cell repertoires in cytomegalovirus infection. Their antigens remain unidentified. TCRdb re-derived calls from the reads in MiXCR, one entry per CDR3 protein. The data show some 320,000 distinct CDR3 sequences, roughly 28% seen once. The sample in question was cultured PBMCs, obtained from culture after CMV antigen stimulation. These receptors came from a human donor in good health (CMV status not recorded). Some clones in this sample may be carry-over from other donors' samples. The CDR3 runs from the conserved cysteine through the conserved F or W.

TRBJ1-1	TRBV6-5	CASSSRNTEAFF
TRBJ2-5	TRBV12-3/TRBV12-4	CASSLGAETQYF
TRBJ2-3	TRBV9	CASSVRGQWTQSDTQYF
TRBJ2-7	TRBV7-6	CASSPGGWIAGAYEQYF
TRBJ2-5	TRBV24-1	CATRLGLAGGQETQYF
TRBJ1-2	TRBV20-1	CSAREGLGIDYGYTF
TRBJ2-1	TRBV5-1	CASSRREGGPNEQFF
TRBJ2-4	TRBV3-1	CASSLSGFGVNIQYF
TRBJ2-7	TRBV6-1	CASSDQQGRKQYF
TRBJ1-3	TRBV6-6	CASSYETGGIGNTIYF
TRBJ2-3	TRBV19	CASSRAGRREDTQYF
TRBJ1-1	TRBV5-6	CASSLTDRPNTEAFF
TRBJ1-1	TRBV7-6	CASSSDRGRTEAFF
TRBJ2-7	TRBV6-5	CASSKAGTGAYEQYF
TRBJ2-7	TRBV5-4	CASRPTLDSSYEQYF
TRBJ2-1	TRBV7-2	CASSSVGGGQYNEQFF
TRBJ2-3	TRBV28	CASSLGQGRADTQYF
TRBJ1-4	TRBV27	CASSSFGGRLRGEKLFF
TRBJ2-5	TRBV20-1	CSAGTGYTAGTQYF
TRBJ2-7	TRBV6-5	CASSTVNEQYF
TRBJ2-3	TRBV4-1	CASSPGGGRTDTQYF
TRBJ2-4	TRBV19	CASSIGAWQAKNIQYF
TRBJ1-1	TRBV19	CASSISAGLTEAFF
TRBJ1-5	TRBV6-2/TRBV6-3	CASRTRTGGNQPQHF
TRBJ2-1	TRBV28	CASSPSPLAGPLVYNEQFF
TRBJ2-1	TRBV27	CASSLRAGLANEQFF
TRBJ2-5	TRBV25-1	CASRAEGRKTQYF
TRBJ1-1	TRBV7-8	CASSSRGTEAFF
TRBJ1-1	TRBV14	CASSSPGLPPEAEAFF
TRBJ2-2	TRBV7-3	CASSSGTSGSTGELFF
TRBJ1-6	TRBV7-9	CASSPPRGRTSYNSPLHF
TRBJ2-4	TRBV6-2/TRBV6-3	CASSYLIGEVAKNIQYF
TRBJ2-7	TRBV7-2	CASSLVGGESYEQYF
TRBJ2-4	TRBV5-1	CASSLAGGTVQYF
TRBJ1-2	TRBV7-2	CASSLGTGNYGYTF
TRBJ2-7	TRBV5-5	CASTVTGGIYEQYF
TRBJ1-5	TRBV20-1	CSAPTEGSQPQHF
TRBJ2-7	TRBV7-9	CASSPRTGGKDYEQYF
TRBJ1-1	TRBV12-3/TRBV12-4	CASSPVSRGLAEAFF
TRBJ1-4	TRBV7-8	CASSPHLGAREKLFF
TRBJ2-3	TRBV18	CASSPRQGRTDTQYF
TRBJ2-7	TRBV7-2	CASRPTGGRGGEQYF
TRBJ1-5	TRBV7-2	CASSLRAGVQPQHF
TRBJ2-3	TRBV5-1	CASSLLSGRSVDTQYF
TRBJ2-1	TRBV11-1	CASSLDAEQFF
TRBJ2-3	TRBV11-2	CASSSTDLRYF
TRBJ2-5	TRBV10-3	CAISDGVAGEETQYF
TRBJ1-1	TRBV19	CASSISGVNTEAFF
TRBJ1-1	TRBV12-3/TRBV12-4	CASSLGFRRQMNTEAFF
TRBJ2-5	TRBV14	CASSHLGGAGVVTQYF
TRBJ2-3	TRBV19	CASSQGTSGTSTDTQYF
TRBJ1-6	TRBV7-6	CASSKGTAGFSPLHF
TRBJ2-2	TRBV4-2	CASSPRTLAGATGEPFF
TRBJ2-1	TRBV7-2	CASGRGQAVVNEQFF
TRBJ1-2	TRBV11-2	CASSPRGGTPYYANYGYTF